Reported below is one TCR beta chain. What it binds is unknown. A much larger clone lies one base from this, so it may be a read error. Researchers amplified the TCR beta CDR3 regions from RNA transcripts. RT-PCR in the first round (using the HTBI primer set) targeted the TCR CDR3. TCRdb re-derived calls from the multiplex PCR reads in MiXCR, one entry per CDR3 protein. The sample shows roughly 570,000 distinct CDR3 sequences, around 16% of them seen only once. Researchers defined stable Graves' hyperthyroidism as no ophthalmopathy progression within 18 months. The data are from a study of T cells in Graves' hyperthyroidism and ophthalmopathy. In the study overall: Peripheral blood samples were taken at initial diagnosis, prior to any treatment.

This CDR3 comprises 16 residues. Germline V CDR1 and CDR2: DFQATT, SNEGSKA (reference sequence). Study-wide findings and caveats: Ophthalmopathy was distinguished from stable hyperthyroidism by 13 V-J signatures.

The chain joins TRBV20-1 to TRBJ2-1; 10 bases line up with TRBD2. Near its end, the DNA agrees better with TRBJ2-7, so the J call may be wrong. The receptor comes from a woman aged 30 to 39 with Graves' hyperthyroidism. The material sequenced was blood. The CDR3 region is CSARDSASGSYNEQYF. DNA of the CDR3: TGCAGTGCTAGAGATTCGGCTAGCGGGAGTTACAATGAGCAGTACTTC.